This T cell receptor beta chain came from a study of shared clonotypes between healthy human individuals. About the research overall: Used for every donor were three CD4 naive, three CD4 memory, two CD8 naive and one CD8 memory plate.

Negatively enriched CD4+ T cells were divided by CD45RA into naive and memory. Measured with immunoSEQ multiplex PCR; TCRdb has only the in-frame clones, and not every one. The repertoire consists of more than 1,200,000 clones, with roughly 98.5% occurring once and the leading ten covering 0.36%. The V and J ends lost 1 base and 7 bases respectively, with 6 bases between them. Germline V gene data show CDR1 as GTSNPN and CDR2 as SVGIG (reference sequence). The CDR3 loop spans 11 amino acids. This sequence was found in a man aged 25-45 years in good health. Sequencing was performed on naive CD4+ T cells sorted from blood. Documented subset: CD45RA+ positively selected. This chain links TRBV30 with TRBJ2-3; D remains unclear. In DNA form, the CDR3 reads TGTGCCTGGAGTGGTAGGAATACGCAGTATTTT. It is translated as CAWSGRNTQYF. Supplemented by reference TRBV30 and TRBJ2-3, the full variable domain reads SQTIHQWPATLVQPVGSPLSLECTVEGTSNPNLYWYRQAAGRGLQLLFYSVGIGQISSEVPQNLSASRPQDRQFILSSKKLLLSDSGFYLCAWSGRNTQYFGPGTRLTVL.